This TCR beta chain appears in the sequencing data of a study of blood T cell repertoires in COVID-19. TCRdb's copy holds only in-frame clones and misses some; the assay was immunoSEQ multiplex PCR. The sample carries 70,000 or so clones, around three quarters recorded once. CDR1 and CDR2 (germline): DFQATT, SNEGSKA (reference sequence). V dropped 3 bases and J dropped 5; count of bases not matched to a gene: 14. This CDR3 is 16 amino acids long. Sequencing was carried out using peripheral blood. The J gene is TRBJ2-3, the V gene TRBV20-1; TRBD1 matches at 7 bases. The receptor comes from a man aged 55 to 70 with acute or convalescent COVID-19. This chain's CDR3 is CSASSRGGLDEDTQYF. The CDR3 nucleotides are TGCAGTGCTAGTTCCCGAGGGGGCCTAGATGAAGATACGCAGTATTTT.